This T cell receptor beta chain was captured by sequencing in a study of T-cell memory formation after mild COVID-19 (dated by TCRdb to 2020 to 2022). In terms of the full investigation: Most TCR sequence clusters were specific to one of the two donors. In a couple of donors, T-cell clones that expanded and contracted after mild COVID-19 were followed by sequencing TCRalpha and TCRbeta repertoires longitudinally. The cohort was made up of two young adult volunteers, one female and one male, who were previously healthy.

The sequencer was an Illumina NovaSeq 6000. Using 5'RACE with constant-segment primers, TCRalpha and TCRbeta cDNA libraries were constructed, with sample barcodes and unique molecular identifiers added in the process. RNA was extracted from every sample with Trizol reagent. The libraries were amplified in two PCR steps, and the second step added a second sample barcode and Illumina TruSeq adapters. Sequencing of libraries was performed on an Illumina NovaSeq with 2 x 150 bp paired-end reads. In the authors' own workflow: With migec v1.2.7, reads were demultiplexed and then collapsed into UMI-guided consensus sequences. Using mixcr v2.1.11, UMI consensuses were aligned to TRA and TRB V and J templates and then assembled into clonotypes. A clonotype was counted as expanded or contracted only when both edgeR and NoisET called the clonotype significant, with the noise models trained on biological replicates. For edgeR calls, the cutoffs were a false discovery rate-adjusted p below 0.01 and a log2 fold-change threshold of 1. As an exploratory analysis of dynamics, max-normalized trajectories of the 1000 most abundant clonotypes were examined by PCA with hierarchical clustering. Separately sequenced CD4+ and CD8+ repertoires were used to assign a CD4 or CD8 phenotype to each responding clone. TCRdb cleaned the public reads at Q25 with fastp, built clones with MiXCR and kept in-frame beta chains. Rows with a matching CDR3 protein are joined into one entry that keeps the most common DNA and genes. The V and J calls shown here were made by TCRdb, not taken from the authors' results. This sample gives 470,000 or so distinct CDR3 sequences in total; nearly 25% of them show up just once. The ten largest make up under 15% of the sample.

This clonotype was seen only a few times. Its antigen target is currently unknown. Base-call qualities are not available, and no considerably larger clone is one nucleotide away. PBMCs were isolated by Ficoll-Paque density gradient centrifugation. Trimmed from V: 3 bases; trimmed from J: 4 bases; junction bases lacking a gene match: 7. For CDR1 and CDR2, the germline V gene (reference sequence) lists LNHDA and SQIVND. The CDR3 goes from the cysteine to the phenylalanine over 15 residues. Left in the record is the CDR3 DNA by itself, 45 bases read in frame from the first base. Study-wide findings and limitations: The study included only two mild cases, and larger cohorts that include severe cases with pre-infection samples were judged to be necessary. Clones contracting from day 15 to 85 had balanced CD4/CD8 phenotypes, while a second wave expanding from day 15 to 37 was biased towards CD4+. Whether the second-wave clones peaking on day 37 were SARS-CoV-2 specific was not confirmed. Contracting CD4+ clones were found mainly in CM and EM memory subsets, while CD8+ clones were enriched in EMRA. The detection of some responding clones in pre-infection memory suggests that pre-existing cross-reactive memory T cells joined the SARS-CoV-2 response.

This receptor was obtained from an adult woman who had mild COVID-19 (a few samples of this study predate the infection). The sample titles of this study are shuffled in the database, so cell type and time point are left out; the donor was told from shared clones. The sequence is built from TRBV19 and TRBJ2-7, with TRBD2 matching 9 junction bases. The sample taken for sequencing was PBMCs or a T cell subset sorted from them (not recorded which). Here the CDR3 is given as CASSIALAGSYEQYF. Read as DNA, the sequence is TGTGCCAGTAGTATTGCTCTAGCGGGATCATACGAGCAGTACTTC.